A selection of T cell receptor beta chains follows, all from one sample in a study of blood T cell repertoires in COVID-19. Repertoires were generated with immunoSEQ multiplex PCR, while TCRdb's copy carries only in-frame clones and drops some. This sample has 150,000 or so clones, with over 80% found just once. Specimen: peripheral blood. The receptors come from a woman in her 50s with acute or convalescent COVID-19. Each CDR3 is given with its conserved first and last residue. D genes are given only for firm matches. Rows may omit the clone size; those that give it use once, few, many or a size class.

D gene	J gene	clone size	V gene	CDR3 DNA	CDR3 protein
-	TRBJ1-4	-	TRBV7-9	TGTGCCAGCAGCTTGAGTGAAAAACTGTTTTTT	CASSLSEKLFF
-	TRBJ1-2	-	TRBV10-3	TGTGCCATCACTTGGACAGAGAACTATGGCTACACCTTC	CAITWTENYGYTF
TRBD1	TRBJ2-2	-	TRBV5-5	TGTGCCAGCAACCCTTGGGCCGGGACAGGGGCCGGGGAGCTGTTTTTT	CASNPWAGTGAGELFF
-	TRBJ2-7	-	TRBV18	TGTGCCAGCTCACCAGGGGCCAGGGACAAACCCTACGAGCAGTACTTC	CASSPGARDKPYEQYF
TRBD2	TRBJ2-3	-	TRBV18	TGTGCCAGCTCACCGGGGCGGGAGGACACAGATACGCAGTATTTT	CASSPGREDTDTQYF
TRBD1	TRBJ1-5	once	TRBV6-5	TGTGCCAGCACCCGGACAGGGGCCAACAATCAGCCCCAGCATTTT	CASTRTGANNQPQHF
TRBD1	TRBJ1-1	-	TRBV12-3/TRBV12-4	TGTGCCAGCAGTACCACAGGGGGAACTGAAGCTTTCTTT	CASSTTGGTEAFF
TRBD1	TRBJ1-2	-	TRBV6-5	TGTGCCAGCAGTTACCCGGGACAGGGAAGGTATGGCTACACCTTC	CASSYPGQGRYGYTF
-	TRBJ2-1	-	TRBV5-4	TGTGCCAGCAGCTTTAGTCAGGGCCCCTACAATGAGCAGTTCTTC	CASSFSQGPYNEQFF
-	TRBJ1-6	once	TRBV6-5	TGTGCCAGCAGTTACAGAGTTAGCTCCTATAATTCACCCCTCCACTTT	CASSYRVSSYNSPLHF
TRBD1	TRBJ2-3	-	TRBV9	TGTGCCAGCAGCGTGAGGCCGACAGGGGATAGCACAGATACGCAGTATTTT	CASSVRPTGDSTDTQYF
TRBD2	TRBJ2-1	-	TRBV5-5	TGTGCCAGCAGCCTTCCTAGCGGGGCCTACAATGAGCAGTTCTTC	CASSLPSGAYNEQFF